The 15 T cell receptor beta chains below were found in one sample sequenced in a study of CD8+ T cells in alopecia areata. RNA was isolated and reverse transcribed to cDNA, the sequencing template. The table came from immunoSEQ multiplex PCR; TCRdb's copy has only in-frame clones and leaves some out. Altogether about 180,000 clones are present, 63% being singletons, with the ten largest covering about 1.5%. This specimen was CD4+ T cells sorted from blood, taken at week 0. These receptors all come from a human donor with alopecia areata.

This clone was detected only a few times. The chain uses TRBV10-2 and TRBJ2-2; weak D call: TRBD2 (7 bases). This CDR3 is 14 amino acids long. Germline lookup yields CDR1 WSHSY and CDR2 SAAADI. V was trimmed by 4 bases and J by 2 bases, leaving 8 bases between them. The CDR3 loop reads CASSGGGNTGELFF. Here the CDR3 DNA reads TGCGCCAGCAGTGGGGGGGGCAACACCGGGGAGCTGTTTTTT.

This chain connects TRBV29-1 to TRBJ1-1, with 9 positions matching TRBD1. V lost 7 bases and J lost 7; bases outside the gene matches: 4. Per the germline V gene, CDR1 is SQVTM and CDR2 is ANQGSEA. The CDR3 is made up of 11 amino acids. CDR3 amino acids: CSATGGGEAFF. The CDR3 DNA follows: TGCAGCGCCACAGGGGGCGGTGAAGCTTTCTTT.

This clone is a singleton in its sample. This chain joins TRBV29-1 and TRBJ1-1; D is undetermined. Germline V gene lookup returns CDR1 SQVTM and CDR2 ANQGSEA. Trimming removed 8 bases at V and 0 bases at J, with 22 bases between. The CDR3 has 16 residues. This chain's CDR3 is CSPMRAGMGMNTEAFF. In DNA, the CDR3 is TGCAGCCCTATGCGAGCGGGCATGGGAATGAACACTGAAGCTTTCTTT.

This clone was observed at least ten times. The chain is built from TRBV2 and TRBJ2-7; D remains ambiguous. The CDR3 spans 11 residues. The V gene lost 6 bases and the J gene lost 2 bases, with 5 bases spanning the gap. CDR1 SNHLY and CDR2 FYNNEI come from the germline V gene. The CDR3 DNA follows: TGTGCCAGCAGCACTACCTACGAGCAGTACTTC. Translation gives CASSTTYEQYF.

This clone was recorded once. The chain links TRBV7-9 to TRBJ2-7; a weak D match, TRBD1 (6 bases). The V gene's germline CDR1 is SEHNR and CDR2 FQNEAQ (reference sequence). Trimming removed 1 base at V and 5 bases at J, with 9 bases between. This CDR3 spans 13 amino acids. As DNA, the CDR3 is TGTGCCAGCAGCTTAGGGACAGTCGACGAGCAGTACTTC. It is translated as CASSLGTVDEQYF.

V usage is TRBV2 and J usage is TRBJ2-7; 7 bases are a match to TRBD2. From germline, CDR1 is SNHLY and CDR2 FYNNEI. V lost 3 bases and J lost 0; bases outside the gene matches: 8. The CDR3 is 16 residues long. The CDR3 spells CASSDPGRSTSYEQYF. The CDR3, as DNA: TGTGCCAGCAGTGACCCCGGGAGGTCAACCTCCTACGAGCAGTACTTC.

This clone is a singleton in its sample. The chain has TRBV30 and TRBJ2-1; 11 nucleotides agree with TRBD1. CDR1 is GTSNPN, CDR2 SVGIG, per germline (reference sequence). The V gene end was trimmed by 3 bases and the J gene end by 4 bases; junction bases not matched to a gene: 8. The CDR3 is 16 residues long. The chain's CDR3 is CAWRDKGQGAYNEQFF. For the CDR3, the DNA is TGTGCCTGGAGAGATAAAGGACAGGGGGCTTACAATGAGCAGTTCTTC.

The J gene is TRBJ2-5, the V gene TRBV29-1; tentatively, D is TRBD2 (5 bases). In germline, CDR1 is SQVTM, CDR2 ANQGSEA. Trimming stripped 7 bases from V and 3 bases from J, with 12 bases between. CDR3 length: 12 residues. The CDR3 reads CSARHGEETQYF. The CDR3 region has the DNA TGCAGCGCCCGGCACGGGGAAGAGACCCAGTACTTC.

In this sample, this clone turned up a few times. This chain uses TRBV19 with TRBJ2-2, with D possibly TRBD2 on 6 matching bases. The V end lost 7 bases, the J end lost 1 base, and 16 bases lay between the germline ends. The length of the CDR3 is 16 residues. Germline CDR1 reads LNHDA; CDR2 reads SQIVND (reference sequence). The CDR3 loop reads CASTAYSGKNTGELFF. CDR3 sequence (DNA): TGTGCCAGTACCGCCTATAGCGGAAAGAACACCGGGGAGCTGTTTTTT.

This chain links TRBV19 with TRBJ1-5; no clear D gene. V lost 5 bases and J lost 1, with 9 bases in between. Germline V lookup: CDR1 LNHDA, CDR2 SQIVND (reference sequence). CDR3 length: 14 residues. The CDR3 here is CASSHDSSNQPQHF. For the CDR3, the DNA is TGTGCCAGTAGTCATGATTCAAGCAATCAGCCCCAGCATTTT.

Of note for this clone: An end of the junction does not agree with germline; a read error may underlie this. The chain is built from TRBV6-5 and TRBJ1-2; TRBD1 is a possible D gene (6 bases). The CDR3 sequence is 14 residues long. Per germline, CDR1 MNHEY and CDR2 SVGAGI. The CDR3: CASSPDRMDYGYTF. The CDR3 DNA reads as TGCGCCAGCAGCCCCGACAGGATGGACTATGGCTACACCTTC.

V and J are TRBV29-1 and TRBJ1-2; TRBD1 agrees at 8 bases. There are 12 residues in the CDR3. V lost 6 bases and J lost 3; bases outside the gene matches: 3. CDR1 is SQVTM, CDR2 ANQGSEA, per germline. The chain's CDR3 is CSVGQGHYGYTF. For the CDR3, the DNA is TGCAGCGTCGGACAGGGCCACTATGGCTACACCTTC.

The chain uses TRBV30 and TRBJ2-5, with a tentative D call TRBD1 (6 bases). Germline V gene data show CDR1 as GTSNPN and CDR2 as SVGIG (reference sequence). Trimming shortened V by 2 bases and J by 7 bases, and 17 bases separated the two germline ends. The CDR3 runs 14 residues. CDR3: CAWSFGDRPGTQYF. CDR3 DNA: TGTGCCTGGAGTTTCGGAGACAGGCCAGGGACCCAGTACTTC.

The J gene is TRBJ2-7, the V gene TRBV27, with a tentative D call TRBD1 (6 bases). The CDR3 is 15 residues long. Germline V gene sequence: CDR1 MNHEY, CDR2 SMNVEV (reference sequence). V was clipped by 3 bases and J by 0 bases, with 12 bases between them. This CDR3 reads CASSFGGRDSYEQYF. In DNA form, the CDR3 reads TGTGCCAGCAGTTTTGGGGGCAGGGACTCCTACGAGCAGTACTTC.

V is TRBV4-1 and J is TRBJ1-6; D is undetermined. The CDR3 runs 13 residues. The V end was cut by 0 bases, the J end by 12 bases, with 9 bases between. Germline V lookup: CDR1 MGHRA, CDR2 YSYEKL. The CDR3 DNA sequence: TGCGCCAGCAGCCAAGAGGCCGACGGACCCCTCCACTTT. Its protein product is CASSQEADGPLHF.